This TCR beta chain was recovered during a study of T-cell memory formation after mild COVID-19. The length of the CDR3 is 13 residues. Per the germline V gene, CDR1 is SNHLY and CDR2 is FYNNEI. The V gene lost 7 bases and the J gene lost 4 bases, with 11 bases spanning the gap. TCRdb reprocessed the 5' RACE reads via MiXCR and lists one record per CDR3 protein. The sample lists roughly 480,000 distinct CDR3 sequences, about 23% occurring once. V and J are TRBV2 and TRBJ1-5, with D perhaps TRBD1 (5 bases). The receptor comes from an adult woman who had mild COVID-19 (a few samples of this study predate the infection). Cell type and time point are not known. The sample consisted of PBMCs or a T cell subset sorted from them (not recorded which). CDR3: CASKGFENQPQHF. The CDR3, as DNA: TGTGCCAGCAAGGGGTTTGAGAATCAGCCCCAGCATTTT.